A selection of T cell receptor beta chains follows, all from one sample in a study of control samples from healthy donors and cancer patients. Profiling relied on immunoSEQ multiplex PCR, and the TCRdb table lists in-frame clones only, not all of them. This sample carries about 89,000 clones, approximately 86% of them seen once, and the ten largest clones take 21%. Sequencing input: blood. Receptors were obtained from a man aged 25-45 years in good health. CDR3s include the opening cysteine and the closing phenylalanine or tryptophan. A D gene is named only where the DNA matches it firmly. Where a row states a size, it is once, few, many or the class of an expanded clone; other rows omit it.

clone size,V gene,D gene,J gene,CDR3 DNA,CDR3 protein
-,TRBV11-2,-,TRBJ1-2,TGTGCCAGCAGCTTAGCGCCACAGGGCAACTATGGCTACACCTTC,CASSLAPQGNYGYTF
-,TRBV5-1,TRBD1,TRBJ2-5,TGCGCCAGCACCGCGACAGGGGGCGAGGAGACCCAGTACTTC,CASTATGGEETQYF
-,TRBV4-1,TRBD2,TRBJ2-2,TGCGCCAGCAGCCAAGAGGGCGGGGGTTTCACCGGGGAGCTGTTTTTT,CASSQEGGGFTGELFF
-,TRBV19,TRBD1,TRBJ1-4,TGTGCCAGTAGTCCCACAGGGGGGGAGAATGAAAAACTGTTTTTT,CASSPTGGENEKLFF
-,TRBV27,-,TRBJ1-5,TGTGCCAGCAGTCTCGGGAGCAATCAGCCCCAGCATTTT,CASSLGSNQPQHF
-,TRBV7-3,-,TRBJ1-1,TGTGCCGGCCCAAGGAGGATTTATCGTGGAGGCACTGAAGCTTTCTTT,CAGPRRIYRGGTEAFF
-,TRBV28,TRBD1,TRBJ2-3,TGTGCCAGCAGTTTGGGACAGGAGGCGCAGTATTTT,CASSLGQEAQYF
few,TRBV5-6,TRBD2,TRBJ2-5,TGTGCCAGCAGCTTGGGGGCCCAGACTAGCGGGGTCGAGACCCAGTACTTC,CASSLGAQTSGVETQYF
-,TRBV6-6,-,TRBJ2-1,TGTGCCAGCGGAAAAAGACAGGGACTTTACAATGAGCAGTTCTTC,CASGKRQGLYNEQFF
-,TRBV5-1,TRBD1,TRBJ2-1,TGCGCCAGCAGCTTGGGGTCAGGGGGCCTCAATGAGCAGTTCTTC,CASSLGSGGLNEQFF
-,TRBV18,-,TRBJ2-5,TGTGCCAGCTCACCGACAGAAGAGACCCAGTACTTC,CASSPTEETQYF
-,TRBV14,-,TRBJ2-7,TGTGCCAGCAGCCAGAGAGGGGACGAGCAGTACTTC,CASSQRGDEQYF
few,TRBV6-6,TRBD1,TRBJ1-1,TGTGCCAGCAGAGAACAGGGGGGGAACACTGAAGCTTTCTTT,CASREQGGNTEAFF
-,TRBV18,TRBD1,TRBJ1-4,TGTGCCAGCTCCCCTAGGACAGGGGGCGACGAAAAACTGTTTTTT,CASSPRTGGDEKLFF
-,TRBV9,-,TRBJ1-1,TGTGCCAGCAGCGCGGGTCAGACTGAAGCTTTCTTT,CASSAGQTEAFF
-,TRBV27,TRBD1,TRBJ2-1,TGTGCCAGCAGTTTCTCCGGGACAGGGCACAATGAGCAGTTCTTC,CASSFSGTGHNEQFF
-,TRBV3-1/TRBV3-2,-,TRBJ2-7,TGTGCCAGCAGCCAAGTTAACGGTCCTTTCGAGCAGTACTTC,CASSQVNGPFEQYF
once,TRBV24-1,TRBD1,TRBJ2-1,TGTGCCACCAGTGATGATAGGACAGGCTACAATGAGCAGTTCTTC,CATSDDRTGYNEQFF
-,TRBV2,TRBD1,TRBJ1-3,TGTGCCAGCACTGCCTGGGACAGGGCTGGAAACACCATATATTTT,CASTAWDRAGNTIYF
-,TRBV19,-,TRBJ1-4,TGTGCCAGTAGCCTGACGTGGGGGGACTATGAAAAACTGTTTTTT,CASSLTWGDYEKLFF
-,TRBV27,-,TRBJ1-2,TGTGCCAGTGCAGCCGCCAACTATGGCTACACCTTC,CASAAANYGYTF
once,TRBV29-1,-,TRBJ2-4,TGCAGCGTTGAAGATATAGCCAAAAACATTCAGTACTTC,CSVEDIAKNIQYF
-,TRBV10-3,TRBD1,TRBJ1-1,TGTGCCATCAGTCGGTCGGGACAGGAAGCTTTCTTT,CAISRSGQEAFF